This T cell receptor beta chain was recovered during a study of tumor and adjacent non-tumor tissue in lung cancer. Germline loops: CDR1 MNHNS, CDR2 SASEGT. The CDR3 has 15 amino acids. No cell sorting was done before RNA was extracted from the tissue. For this clonotype: One end of the junction does not line up with germline, which may come from a read error.

A modified ARM-PCR protocol with three rounds of nested PCR amplified TCRbeta. TCRdb re-derived calls from the multiplex PCR reads in MiXCR, one entry per CDR3 protein. The sample includes 120,000 to 150,000 distinct CDR3 sequences, 60% to 70% of them seen just once. This clonotype was obtained from a man aged 55 to 70 with small cell lung cancer. The J gene is TRBJ2-1, the V gene TRBV6-1, with 10 bases fitting TRBD2. The source material was lung tumor tissue. Written as DNA, the CDR3 is TGTGCCAGCAGCGAAGGGACTAGCGAGGGCAGTGAGCAGTTCTTC. Encoded protein: CASSEGTSEGSEQFF.